This T cell receptor beta chain appears in the sequencing data of a study of post-analysis software for immune sequencing data. In this sample, this clonotype turned up a few times. As yet, its antigen is unknown. This may be a read error: a much more frequent sequence differs by one nucleotide. Unique molecular identifiers tagged the TCR beta cDNA libraries. Via MiXCR, TCRdb re-called the PCR reads, giving one row per CDR3 protein. The profile shows hundreds of thousands of distinct CDR3 sequences, 59% of them singletons. Study conclusions and caveats: In patients, about 5 TRBV segments were more frequent than in controls, with TRBV5-6, TRBV5-1 and TRBV20-1 among them. The study found significantly lower normalized Chao1 diversity in multiple sclerosis patients than in controls.

Germline V CDR1 and CDR2: MNHEY, SVGEGT. The CDR3 sequence is 12 residues long. V shed 3 bases and J shed 11 bases, with 13 bases lying between them. The sequenced material came from blood. The sequence came from a girl aged 2 to 9 with multiple sclerosis. The chain couples TRBV6-2 or TRBV6-3 to TRBJ2-5; D uncertain. The CDR3 nucleotides read TGTGCCAGCAGTTATTCGGTAGTTGAGCAGTACTTC. Its translation: CASSYSVVEQYF.